These 31 T cell receptor beta chains came from one sample sequenced in a study of T cells expressing NK-cell markers. TCRdb derives one entry per CDR3 protein from the 5' RACE reads, leaving out DNA. The repertoire table contains some 440,000 distinct CDR3 sequences. The source material was blood T cells: a sorted CD56 or NKG2C T cell subset, CD4+ or CD8+ T cells, or bulk PBMC T cells (not recorded which). The receptors were gathered from a woman aged 45-65 years in good health.

V gene TRBV11-2 combines with J gene TRBJ2-7; TCRdb reports TRBD2, a call that lacks DNA to check it against. Germline assignment: CDR1 SGHAT and CDR2 FQNNGV. This CDR3 is 15 amino acids long. Here the CDR3 reads CASSLVASGSYEQYF.

This sequence joins TRBV6-6 and TRBJ2-2; TCRdb designates TRBD2, a call that cannot be tested without DNA. This CDR3 has 14 residues. CDR1 MNHNY and CDR2 SVGAGI come from the germline V gene (reference sequence). The CDR3 loop reads CASRGTNQVGELFF.

The V gene is TRBV24-1, the J gene TRBJ2-1; lacking DNA, the TRBD2 call made by TCRdb goes unchecked. The CDR3 length is 16 residues. CDR1 is KGHDR, CDR2 SFDVKD, per germline. The CDR3 sequence is CATAASGPPSYNEQFF.

The chain has TRBV20-1 and TRBJ2-1; TCRdb reports TRBD2, a call that lacks DNA to check it against. The length of the CDR3 is 14 residues. Germline CDR1 and CDR2: DFQATT and SNEGSKA (reference sequence). The CDR3 loop is CSAQPGLATNEQFF.

The rearrangement uses TRBV11-2 and TRBJ2-5. Germline lookup yields CDR1 SGHAT and CDR2 FQNNGV. The CDR3 runs to 12 residues. The chain's CDR3 is CASSSVRETQYF.

The chain employs TRBV5-1 and TRBJ2-7; TCRdb reports TRBD1, a call that lacks DNA to check it against. The CDR3 length is 15 residues. Germline assignment: CDR1 SGHRS and CDR2 YFSETQ. The CDR3 loop is CASSFTPEGGHEQYF.

The chain couples TRBV20-1 to TRBJ2-7; the D gene TCRdb calls, TRBD1, cannot be checked with no DNA. Germline V gives CDR1 DFQATT, CDR2 SNEGSKA (reference sequence). The CDR3 length is 15 residues. CDR3 protein: CSARDRGTGLNEQYF.

This chain uses TRBV5-1 with TRBJ2-5. Germline-derived CDR1 and CDR2 are SGHRS and YFSETQ. The length of the CDR3 is 14 residues. CDR3 loop: CASSSSTRWETQYF.

This rearrangement joins TRBV11-2 to TRBJ2-4; the TRBD2 assignment by TCRdb is unverifiable without DNA. CDR3 length: 17 amino acids. The germline V gene encodes CDR1 SGHAT and CDR2 FQNNGV. This CDR3 is CASSLGQREVRKNIQYF.

The CDR3 here is CASTPANQETQYF. The chain joins TRBV27 to TRBJ2-5; as DNA is missing, the TRBD1 call by TCRdb cannot be tested. CDR3 size: 13 residues. Germline assignment: CDR1 MNHEY and CDR2 SMNVEV (reference sequence).

The chain has TRBV5-5 and TRBJ2-2. This CDR3 contains 13 residues. Germline lookup yields CDR1 SGHKS and CDR2 YYEKEE (reference sequence). The chain's CDR3 is CASSLAATRELFF. The variable domain in full, completed from reference TRBV5-5 and TRBJ2-2, reads DAGVTQSPTHLIKTRGQQVTLRCSPISGHKSVSWYQQVLGQGPQFIFQYYEKEERGRGNFPDRFSARQFPNYSSELNVNALLLGDSALYLCASSLAATRELFFGEGSRLTVL.

The chain links TRBV7-2 to TRBJ2-5. CDR1 SGHTA and CDR2 FQGNSA come from the germline V gene. This CDR3 contains 15 residues. CDR3 region: CASTKPRILQETQYF.

The V gene is TRBV6-2 or TRBV6-3, the J gene TRBJ2-1; the D gene TCRdb calls, TRBD1, cannot be checked with no DNA. The CDR3 spans 14 residues. CDR1 and CDR2 (germline): MNHEY, SVGEGT. This CDR3 is CASRSDRVLNEQFF.

The V call is TRBV21-1, the J call TRBJ2-3; the TRBD2 assignment by TCRdb is unverifiable without DNA. TRBV21-1 is labeled a pseudogene. This CDR3 has 14 amino acids. The CDR3 reads CARPKRGSTDTQYF.

The chain links TRBV2 to TRBJ2-2; the D call from TCRdb, TRBD2, cannot be confirmed without DNA. Germline CDR1 SNHLY, CDR2 FYNNEI. This CDR3 has 16 amino acids. The CDR3: CASSAGTSGNTGELFF.

The chain couples TRBV5-1 to TRBJ2-5; lacking DNA, the TRBD1 call made by TCRdb goes unchecked. Germline V gene data show CDR1 as SGHRS and CDR2 as YFSETQ. The CDR3 runs to 16 residues. The CDR3 protein is CASSLGGPGKQETQYF.

This chain links TRBV5-1 with TRBJ1-1; TCRdb's D call, TRBD1, is unchecked because there is no DNA. Germline lookup yields CDR1 SGHRS and CDR2 YFSETQ. The CDR3 length is 13 residues. The CDR3 reads CASSRNRGTEAFF. The variable domain in full, completed from reference TRBV5-1 and TRBJ1-1, reads KAGVTQTPRYLIKTRGQQVTLSCSPISGHRSVSWYQQTPGQGLQFLFEYFSETQRNKGNFPGRFSGRQFSNSRSEMNVSTLELGDSALYLCASSRNRGTEAFFGQGTRLTVV.

The chain links TRBV10-3 to TRBJ2-2; TCRdb's D gene call, TRBD2, goes unchecked for lack of DNA. Germline V lookup: CDR1 ENHRY, CDR2 SYGVKD. The CDR3 is 13 residues long. CDR3 residues: CATSGRGTGELFF.

The gene calls are TRBV12-3 or TRBV12-4 and TRBJ2-1; the D gene TCRdb calls, TRBD2, cannot be checked with no DNA. The CDR3 consists of 15 residues. This CDR3 reads CASRPTSGSIGEQFF.

The chain is built from TRBV5-1 and TRBJ2-1; TCRdb indicates TRBD2, and absent DNA this call remains unverified. The CDR3 is 14 amino acids. Germline V gene lookup returns CDR1 SGHRS and CDR2 YFSETQ. The CDR3 spells CASSLLLADNEQFF.

This chain joins TRBV7-8 and TRBJ2-1; the TCRdb D gene call, TRBD2, has no DNA to confirm it. The CDR3 is 15 residues long. Germline loops: CDR1 SGHVS, CDR2 FQNEAQ. CDR3 loop: CASSSGLPTYNEQFF.

The chain couples TRBV30 to TRBJ1-4; TCRdb selects TRBD1, and the lack of DNA leaves this call unchecked. This CDR3 has 15 residues. In germline, CDR1 is GTSNPN, CDR2 SVGIG (reference sequence). CDR3: CAWSVFWGRKEKLFF.

The rearrangement uses TRBV5-1 and TRBJ2-5. CDR3 length: 14 residues. Germline values: CDR1 SGHRS, CDR2 YFSETQ. CDR3 sequence reads: CASSLASRNGTQYF. Full variable domain (outside the CDR3, taken from reference TRBV5-1 and TRBJ2-5): KAGVTQTPRYLIKTRGQQVTLSCSPISGHRSVSWYQQTPGQGLQFLFEYFSETQRNKGNFPGRFSGRQFSNSRSEMNVSTLELGDSALYLCASSLASRNGTQYFGPGTRLLVL.

The rearrangement uses TRBV30 and TRBJ1-1; the D call from TCRdb, TRBD1, cannot be confirmed without DNA. There are 14 residues in the CDR3. Germline V gene sequence: CDR1 GTSNPN, CDR2 SVGIG (reference sequence). CDR3 region: CAWRSREFKSEAFF.

V is TRBV28 and J is TRBJ2-2; TCRdb's D call, TRBD1, is unchecked because there is no DNA. The CDR3 has 15 amino acids. CDR1 MDHEN and CDR2 SYDVKM come from the germline V gene. The CDR3 sequence is CASSFSRGSSGELFF.

The chain is built from TRBV27 and TRBJ2-1; checking the TCRdb D call of TRBD1 is not possible without DNA. The CDR3 covers 16 residues. Germline CDR1 MNHEY, CDR2 SMNVEV (reference sequence). The chain's CDR3 is CASSQIRAGEGNEQFF.

The rearrangement uses TRBV7-9 and TRBJ1-2; the D call of TRBD1 rests on TCRdb alone, since no DNA is present to check it. The CDR3 totals 12 residues. CDR1 and CDR2 from the germline V gene are SEHNR and FQNEAQ (reference sequence). The CDR3 protein is CASRLGDTDYTF.

The V call is TRBV11-3, the J call TRBJ2-4. This CDR3 spans 12 amino acids. Germline CDR1 and CDR2: SGHNT and YENEEA. The CDR3 loop is CASSFASDIQYF.

The rearrangement joins TRBV15 to TRBJ2-7. CDR3 length: 16 residues. Germline CDR1 LNHNV, CDR2 YYDKDF (reference sequence). Here the CDR3 reads CATSSLETAYSYEQYF.

This CDR3 reads CASSIEPRVRNEQFF. This sequence joins TRBV19 and TRBJ2-1; with no DNA, the TCRdb D assignment of TRBD1 cannot be verified. The CDR3 extends over 15 amino acids. Germline CDR1 LNHDA, CDR2 SQIVND (reference sequence).

The chain combines TRBV5-5 with TRBJ1-4. Germline CDR1 SGHKS, CDR2 YYEKEE (reference sequence). CDR3 length equals 15 residues. The CDR3: CASSLPSQANEKLFF.